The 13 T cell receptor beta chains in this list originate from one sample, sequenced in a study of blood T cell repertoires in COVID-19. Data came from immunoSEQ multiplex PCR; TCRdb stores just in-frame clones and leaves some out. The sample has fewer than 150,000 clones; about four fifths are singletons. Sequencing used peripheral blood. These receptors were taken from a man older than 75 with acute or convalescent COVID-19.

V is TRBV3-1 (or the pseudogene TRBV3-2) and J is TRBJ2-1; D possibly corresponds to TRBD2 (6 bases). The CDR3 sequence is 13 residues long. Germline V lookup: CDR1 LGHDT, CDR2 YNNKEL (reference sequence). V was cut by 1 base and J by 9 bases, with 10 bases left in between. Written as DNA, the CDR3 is TGTGCCAGCAGCCAAGCGGGGGTGGGTGAGCAGTTCTTC. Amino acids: CASSQAGVGEQFF.

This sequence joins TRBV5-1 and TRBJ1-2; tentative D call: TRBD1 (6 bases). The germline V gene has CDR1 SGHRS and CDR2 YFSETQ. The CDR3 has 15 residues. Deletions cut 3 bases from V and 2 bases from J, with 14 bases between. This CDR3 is CASSSAGQTNYGYTF. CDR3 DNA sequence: TGCGCCAGCAGCTCAGCGGGACAAACCAACTATGGCTACACCTTC.

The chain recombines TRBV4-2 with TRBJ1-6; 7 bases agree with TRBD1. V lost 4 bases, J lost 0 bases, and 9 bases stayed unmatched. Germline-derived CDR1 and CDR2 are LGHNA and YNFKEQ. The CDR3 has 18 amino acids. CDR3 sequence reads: CASSRSGQESSYNSPLHF. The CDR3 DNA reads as TGTGCCAGCAGCCGATCAGGACAGGAGAGCTCCTATAATTCACCCCTCCACTTT.

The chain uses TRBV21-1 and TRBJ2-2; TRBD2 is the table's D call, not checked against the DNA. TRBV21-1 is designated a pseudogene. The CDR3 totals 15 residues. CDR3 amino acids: CASSKRYRNTGELFF. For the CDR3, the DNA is TGTGCCAGCAGCAAACGTTATCGGAACACCGGGGAGCTGTTTTTT.

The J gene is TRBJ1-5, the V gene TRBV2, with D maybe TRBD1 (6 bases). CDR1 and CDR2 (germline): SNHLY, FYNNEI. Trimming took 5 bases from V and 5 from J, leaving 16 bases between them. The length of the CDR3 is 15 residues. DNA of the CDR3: TGTGCCAGCAGTCGAGGACAGAGAGGGTATCAGCCCCAGCATTTT. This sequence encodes CASSRGQRGYQPQHF.

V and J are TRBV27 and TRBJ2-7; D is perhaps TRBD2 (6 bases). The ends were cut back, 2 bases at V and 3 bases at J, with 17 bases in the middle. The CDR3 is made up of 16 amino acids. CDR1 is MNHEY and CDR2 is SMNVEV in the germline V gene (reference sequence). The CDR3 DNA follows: TGTGCCAGCAGTTTAACGGGGTTCGGGAGTGGCTACGAGCAGTACTTC. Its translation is CASSLTGFGSGYEQYF.

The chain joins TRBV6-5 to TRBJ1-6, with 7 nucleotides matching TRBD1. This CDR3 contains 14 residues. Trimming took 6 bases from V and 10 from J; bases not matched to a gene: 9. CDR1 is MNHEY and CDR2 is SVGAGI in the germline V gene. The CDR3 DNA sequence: TGTGCCAGCAGGGGGGCGACAGGGAACTCACCCCTCCACTTT. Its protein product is CASRGATGNSPLHF.

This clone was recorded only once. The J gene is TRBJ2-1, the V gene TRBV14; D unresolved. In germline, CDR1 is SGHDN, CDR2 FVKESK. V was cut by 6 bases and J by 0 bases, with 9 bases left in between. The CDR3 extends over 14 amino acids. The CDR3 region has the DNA TGTGCCAGCAGTCCACAGAGCTCCTACAATGAGCAGTTCTTC. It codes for CASSPQSSYNEQFF.

This CDR3 is CASSLGRGGTDTQYF. The CDR3 DNA sequence: TGCGCCAGCAGCTTAGGGAGGGGGGGCACAGATACGCAGTATTTT. The chain recombines TRBV5-1 with TRBJ2-3; D is perhaps TRBD2 (7 bases). The CDR3 has 15 residues. In germline, CDR1 is SGHRS, CDR2 YFSETQ. V dropped 2 bases and J dropped 1 base, with 11 bases sitting between them.

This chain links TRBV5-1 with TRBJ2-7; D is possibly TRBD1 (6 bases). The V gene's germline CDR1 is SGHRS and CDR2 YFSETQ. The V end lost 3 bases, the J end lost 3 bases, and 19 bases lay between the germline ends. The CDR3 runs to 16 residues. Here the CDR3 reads CASSSDTGRGVYEQYF. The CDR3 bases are TGCGCCAGCAGCTCTGACACAGGGCGAGGGGTCTACGAGCAGTACTTC. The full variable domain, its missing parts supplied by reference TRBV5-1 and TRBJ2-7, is KAGVTQTPRYLIKTRGQQVTLSCSPISGHRSVSWYQQTPGQGLQFLFEYFSETQRNKGNFPGRFSGRQFSNSRSEMNVSTLELGDSALYLCASSSDTGRGVYEQYFGPGTRLTVT.

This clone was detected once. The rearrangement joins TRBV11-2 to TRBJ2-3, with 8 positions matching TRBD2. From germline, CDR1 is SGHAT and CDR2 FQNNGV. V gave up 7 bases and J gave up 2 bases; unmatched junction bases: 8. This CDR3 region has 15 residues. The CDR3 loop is CASTISGASTDTQYF. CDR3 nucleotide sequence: TGTGCCAGCACTATTAGCGGGGCCTCCACAGATACGCAGTATTTT.

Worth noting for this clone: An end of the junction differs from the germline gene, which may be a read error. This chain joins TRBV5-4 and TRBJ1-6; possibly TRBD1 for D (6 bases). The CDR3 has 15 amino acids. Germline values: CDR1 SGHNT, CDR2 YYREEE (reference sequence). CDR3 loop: CASRLGDTYNSPLHF. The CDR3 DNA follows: TGTGCCAGCAGATTGGGGGACACCTATAATTCACCCCTCCACTTT.

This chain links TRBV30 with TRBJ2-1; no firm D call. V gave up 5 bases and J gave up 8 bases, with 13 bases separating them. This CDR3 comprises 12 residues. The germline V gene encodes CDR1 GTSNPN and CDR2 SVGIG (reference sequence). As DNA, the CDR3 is TGTGCCTGGGGTAAGCTAGGCGATGAGCAGTTCTTC. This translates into CAWGKLGDEQFF.